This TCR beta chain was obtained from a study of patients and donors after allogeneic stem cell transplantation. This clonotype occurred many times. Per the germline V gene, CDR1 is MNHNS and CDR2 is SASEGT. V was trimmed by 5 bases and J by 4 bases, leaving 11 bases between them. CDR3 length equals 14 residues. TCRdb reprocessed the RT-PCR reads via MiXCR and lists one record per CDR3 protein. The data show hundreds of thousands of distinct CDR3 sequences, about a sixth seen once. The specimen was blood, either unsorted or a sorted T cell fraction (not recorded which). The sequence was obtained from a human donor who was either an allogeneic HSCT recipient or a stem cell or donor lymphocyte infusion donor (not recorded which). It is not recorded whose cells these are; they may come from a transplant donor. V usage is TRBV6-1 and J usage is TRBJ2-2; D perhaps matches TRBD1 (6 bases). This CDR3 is CASSKQGITGELFF. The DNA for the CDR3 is TGTGCCAGCAGTAAACAGGGAATCACCGGGGAGCTGTTTTTT.